Following are 25 T cell receptor beta chains from one sample sequenced in a study of T cell responses to AZD1222 COVID-19 vaccine. Profiling relied on immunoSEQ multiplex PCR, and the TCRdb table lists in-frame clones only, not all of them. The sample lists some 140,000 clones, around 90% occurring once. The input for sequencing was peripheral blood, taken on day 0 of AZD1222 vaccination. The receptors derive from an adult in good health.

The chain combines TRBV19 with TRBJ2-6; TRBD1 might be the D (7 bases). The germline V and J ends were trimmed by 4 bases and 3 bases, with 10 bases remaining between them. CDR3 length: 15 residues. Germline assignment: CDR1 LNHDA and CDR2 SQIVND (reference sequence). CDR3 sequence reads: CASSTQGGGANVLTF. The DNA of the CDR3 is TGTGCCAGTAGTACCCAGGGGGGTGGGGCCAACGTCCTGACTTTC.

The V gene is TRBV4-1, the J gene TRBJ1-5; D is unclear. The V end was cut by 3 bases, the J end by 3 bases, with 12 bases between. CDR1 MGHRA and CDR2 YSYEKL come from the germline V gene. This CDR3 is 15 amino acids long. CDR3 DNA: TGCGCCAGCAGCCAGAGGGCCCTTGACAATCAGCCCCAGCATTTT. The encoded protein is CASSQRALDNQPQHF.

This clone was counted a single time. V gene TRBV3-1 (or the pseudogene TRBV3-2) combines with J gene TRBJ1-4; D is unresolved. CDR1 and CDR2 (germline): LGHDT, YNNKEL (reference sequence). The CDR3 is 15 residues long. Trimming removed 1 base from V and 5 bases from J, with 11 bases in between. The DNA of the CDR3 is TGTGCCAGCAGCCAAGTAATGGGGTTAAATGAAAAACTGTTTTTT. This translates into CASSQVMGLNEKLFF.

CDR3 DNA sequence: TGTGCCAGCAGCTCGGGTCCGCTCTCTGGAAACACCATATATTTT. The encoded protein is CASSSGPLSGNTIYF. The chain is built from TRBV5-6 and TRBJ1-3; D remains ambiguous. The germline V gene encodes CDR1 SGHDT and CDR2 YYEEEE. The CDR3 covers 15 residues. Trimming removed 3 bases from V and 0 bases from J, with 10 bases in between. Combining the CDR3 with reference TRBV5-6 and TRBJ1-3 gives the whole variable domain DAGVTQSPTHLIKTRGQQVTLRCSPKSGHDTVSWYQQALGQGPQFIFQYYEEEERQRGNFPDRFSGHQFPNYSSELNVNALLLGDSALYLCASSSGPLSGNTIYFGEGSWLTVV.

The rearrangement joins TRBV18 to TRBJ1-5; no clear D gene. Germline V gene sequence: CDR1 KGHSH, CDR2 LQKENI. V dropped 3 bases and J dropped 4 bases, with 7 bases sitting between them. CDR3 length equals 13 residues. The CDR3 loop reads CASSPGVNQPQHF. CDR3 coding DNA: TGTGCCAGCTCACCCGGGGTTAATCAGCCCCAGCATTTT.

The V gene is TRBV6-4, the J gene TRBJ1-1; D is undetermined. Germline-derived CDR1 and CDR2 are MRHNA and SNTAGT. The V end lost 5 bases, the J end lost 0 bases, and 7 bases lay between the germline ends. This CDR3 is 13 amino acids long. The CDR3 is CASSNTLNTEAFF. CDR3 nucleotide sequence: TGTGCCAGCAGTAACACCTTGAACACTGAAGCTTTCTTT.

This clone was detected only a few times. The chain uses TRBV5-4 and TRBJ1-1; D might be TRBD1 (5 bases). V was cut by 4 bases and J by 1 base, with 14 bases left in between. CDR3 length: 15 residues. The germline V gene encodes CDR1 SGHNT and CDR2 YYREEE (reference sequence). CDR3 bases: TGTGCCAGCAGCCCCGCCTGGACAAAGAACACTGAAGCTTTCTTT. Translated: CASSPAWTKNTEAFF.

The genes are TRBV7-8 and TRBJ2-7, with 7 bases fitting TRBD2. V shed 1 base and J 2 bases; nucleotides not matched to a gene: 5. The CDR3 length is 15 residues. CDR1 is SGHVS and CDR2 is FQNEAQ in the germline V gene. The CDR3 DNA reads as TGTGCCAGCAGCTTAGAAGGGCGGGGGACCTACGAGCAGTACTTC. It encodes CASSLEGRGTYEQYF.

The gene calls are TRBV14 and TRBJ1-4; D is unclear. Per germline, CDR1 SGHDN and CDR2 FVKESK. Trimming took 0 bases from V and 10 from J, leaving 6 bases between them. CDR3 size: 12 residues. CDR3 amino acids: CASSQEVGKLFF. CDR3 DNA sequence: TGTGCCAGCAGCCAAGAGGTCGGAAAACTGTTTTTT.

The rearrangement links TRBV19 to TRBJ2-7; no firm D call. V was cut by 5 bases and J by 2 bases, with 19 bases left in between. The CDR3 runs 16 residues. In germline, CDR1 is LNHDA, CDR2 SQIVND (reference sequence). The CDR3 sequence is CASSQRADPAAYEQYF. Here the CDR3 DNA reads TGTGCCAGTAGTCAACGCGCAGACCCGGCGGCCTACGAGCAGTACTTC.

The J gene is TRBJ1-2, the V gene TRBV5-6; maybe TRBD1 (5 bases). Looked up from germline, CDR1 is SGHDT and CDR2 is YYEEEE. This CDR3 is 15 amino acids long. V was clipped by 0 bases and J by 0 bases, with 9 bases between them. CDR3 sequence reads: CASSLGDVANYGYTF. The CDR3 bases are TGTGCCAGCAGCTTGGGGGACGTCGCTAACTATGGCTACACCTTC.

The rearrangement links TRBV5-5 to TRBJ2-5; D unresolved. Trimming removed 0 bases at V and 6 bases at J, with 12 bases between. The CDR3 is 14 amino acids. CDR1 and CDR2 (germline): SGHKS, YYEKEE (reference sequence). CDR3 sequence reads: CASSLEASGQTQYF. CDR3 DNA: TGTGCCAGCAGCTTGGAGGCTAGTGGACAGACCCAGTACTTC.

This clone came up a few times. The chain has TRBV5-1 and TRBJ1-2, with TRBD1 identical over 9 bases. V gave up 3 bases and J gave up 4 bases; unmatched junction bases: 4. The CDR3 is made up of 14 amino acids. Germline values: CDR1 SGHRS, CDR2 YFSETQ. DNA for the CDR3: TGCGCCAGCAGCTCGATGACAGGGGGCTATGGCTACACCTTC. Translation gives CASSSMTGGYGYTF.

The gene calls are TRBV5-5 and TRBJ1-5; D unclear. Deletions cut 2 bases from V and 0 bases from J, with 12 bases between. Germline V CDR1 and CDR2: SGHKS, YYEKEE (reference sequence). The CDR3 loop spans 16 amino acids. In DNA, the CDR3 is TGTGCCAGCAGCTTTCTCACGGGTGTTAGCAATCAGCCCCAGCATTTT. The encoded protein is CASSFLTGVSNQPQHF.

This clone showed up just once. The chain couples TRBV2 to TRBJ1-1; D ambiguous. Germline-derived CDR1 and CDR2 are SNHLY and FYNNEI. The V end was cut by 3 bases, the J end by 6 bases, with 8 bases between. The CDR3 is made up of 12 amino acids. CDR3 nucleotides: TGTGCCAGCAGTGATGATGGCGCTGAAGCTTTCTTT. Translated, it gives CASSDDGAEAFF.

The rearrangement uses TRBV29-1 and TRBJ2-3, with a tentative D call TRBD1 (5 bases). Trimming took off 4 bases at V and 0 bases at J, with 11 bases between the two ends. The CDR3 is 14 amino acids. From germline, CDR1 is SQVTM and CDR2 ANQGSEA. CDR3 in amino acids: CSVVPRASTDTQYF. CDR3 nucleotide sequence: TGCAGCGTTGTCCCCAGGGCTAGCACAGATACGCAGTATTTT.

This rearrangement joins TRBV2 to TRBJ1-1; D unresolved. This CDR3 comprises 14 residues. Trimming removed 0 bases from V and 1 base from J, with 6 bases in between. The germline CDR1 and CDR2 sequences are SNHLY and FYNNEI. This CDR3 is CASSEAAPNTEAFF. CDR3 coding DNA: TGTGCCAGCAGTGAAGCGGCCCCGAACACTGAAGCTTTCTTT.

The chain links TRBV27 to TRBJ2-3, with 7 nucleotides matching TRBD1. The junction had 8 bases not matched to a gene; V was cut back by 4 bases and J by 1 base. Germline CDR1 and CDR2: MNHEY and SMNVEV (reference sequence). This CDR3 is built from 16 residues. CDR3 coding DNA: TGTGCCAGCAGTTATCTCAGACAGGGTGGCACAGATACGCAGTATTTT. Translated, it gives CASSYLRQGGTDTQYF.

The rearrangement joins TRBV5-4 to TRBJ1-4, with TRBD1 identical over 8 bases. V shed 0 bases and J 0 bases; nucleotides not matched to a gene: 7. The CDR3 is made up of 18 amino acids. Germline V gives CDR1 SGHNT, CDR2 YYREEE (reference sequence). The DNA for the CDR3 is TGTGCCAGCAGCTTGGGAGGGGGACAGGCAACAACTAATGAAAAACTGTTTTTT. Protein sequence: CASSLGGGQATTNEKLFF.

This chain joins TRBV15 and TRBJ1-1, with D possibly being TRBD1 (6 bases). The germline CDR1 and CDR2 sequences are LNHNV and YYDKDF (reference sequence). V was pared by 5 bases and J by 7 bases, with 14 bases between. The CDR3 runs to 13 residues. The CDR3 DNA sequence: TGTGCCACCAGCGGGGGGGCCAATCGTGAAGCTTTCTTT. Protein: CATSGGANREAFF.

The rearrangement uses TRBV6-1 and TRBJ2-3, with D unresolved. This CDR3 region has 15 residues. V was clipped by 3 bases and J by 0 bases, with 10 bases between them. Germline CDR1 reads MNHNS; CDR2 reads SASEGT. CDR3 nucleotides: TGTGCCAGCAGTGATCCGGGCCCGAGCACAGATACGCAGTATTTT. This codes for CASSDPGPSTDTQYF.

The V gene is TRBV7-9, the J gene TRBJ1-4; TRBD1 is a possible D gene (6 bases). Germline assignment: CDR1 SEHNR and CDR2 FQNEAQ (reference sequence). The CDR3 runs to 15 residues. Trimming stripped 4 bases from V and 2 bases from J, with 11 bases between. The CDR3 loop is CASSSQGLTNEKLFF. DNA of the CDR3: TGTGCCAGCAGCTCACAGGGTTTGACTAATGAAAAACTGTTTTTT.

The chain recombines TRBV19 with TRBJ2-6; D ambiguous. Germline CDR1 is LNHDA and CDR2 is SQIVND (reference sequence). Trimming removed 5 bases from V and 0 bases from J, with 5 bases in between. The CDR3 totals 14 residues. CDR3 residues: CASSGLSGANVLTF. DNA of the CDR3: TGTGCCAGTAGTGGGCTCTCTGGGGCCAACGTCCTGACTTTC. Full variable domain (missing parts from reference TRBV19 and TRBJ2-6): DGGITQSPKYLFRKEGQNVTLSCEQNLNHDAMYWYRQDPGQGLRLIYYSQIVNDFQKGDIAEGYSVSREKKESFPLTVTSAQKNPTAFYLCASSGLSGANVLTFGAGSRLTVL.

The J gene is TRBJ1-2, the V gene TRBV19; a possible D gene is TRBD1 (5 bases). V was clipped by 5 bases and J by 3 bases, with 10 bases between them. The germline V gene encodes CDR1 LNHDA and CDR2 SQIVND (reference sequence). The CDR3 has 13 amino acids. The DNA for the CDR3 is TGTGCCAGTAGTGCCAGGGAATACTATGGCTACACCTTC. Translated, it gives CASSAREYYGYTF.

The chain joins TRBV18 to TRBJ2-1, with 14 bases aligning to TRBD2. V shed 6 bases, J shed 11 bases, and the junction held 6 bases outside the gene matches. CDR1 is KGHSH and CDR2 is LQKENI in the germline V gene. This CDR3 has 14 residues. The CDR3: CASSQGLAGAQQFF. CDR3 bases: TGTGCCAGCTCCCAGGGACTAGCGGGGGCCCAGCAGTTCTTC. Supplemented by reference TRBV18 and TRBJ2-1, the full variable domain reads NAGVMQNPRHLVRRRGQEARLRCSPMKGHSHVYWYRQLPEEGLKFMVYLQKENIIDESGMPKERFSAEFPKEGPSILRIQQVVRGDSAAYFCASSQGLAGAQQFFGPGTRLTVL.